This T cell receptor beta chain was identified during a study of blood T cell repertoires in COVID-19. Study-level information: COVID-19 samples, acute and convalescent, were from the United States, Italy and Spain. T cells, B-cell-depleted T cells, or PBMCs supplied cDNA or gDNA.

TCRdb's copy holds only in-frame clones and misses some; the assay was immunoSEQ multiplex PCR. The data contain around 130,000 clones, less than 90% of them singletons. Enrolment of Seattle patients took place during active infection, and they were followed longitudinally. Trimming removed 7 bases from V and 3 bases from J, with 19 bases in between. The CDR3 covers 15 residues. Per the germline V gene, CDR1 is SQVTM and CDR2 is ANQGSEA. The receptor was isolated from a young man with COVID-19, enrolled during active disease. The J gene is TRBJ1-5, the V gene TRBV29-1; a weak D match, TRBD1 (6 bases). Material: peripheral blood. The CDR3 is CSALLQGGVNQPQHF. The CDR3 region has the DNA TGCAGCGCTCTTTTACAGGGTGGTGTCAATCAGCCCCAGCATTTT. The full variable domain, completed using reference TRBV29-1 and TRBJ1-5, is SAVISQKPSRDICQRGTSLTIQCQVDSQVTMMFWYRQQPGQSLTLIATANQGSEATYESGFVIDKFPISRPNLTFSTLTVSNMSPEDSSIYLCSALLQGGVNQPQHFGDGTRLSIL.